The clone carrying this TCR beta chain has at least ten counts. The same CDR3 also results from other DNA sequences found in this sample. Sequenced material consisted of expressed TCRB transcripts (all of the isolated RNA was reverse transcribed). Measured with immunoSEQ multiplex PCR; TCRdb has only the in-frame clones, and not every one. Here the sample spans 150,000 to 180,000 clones, about 7.3% being singletons. V was shortened by 4 bases and J by 9 bases, with 11 bases between the two germline ends. Germline V gene sequence: CDR1 SGHNT, CDR2 YYREEE (reference sequence). The CDR3 is made up of 12 amino acids. The record originates from a study of beta chain features in type 1 diabetes.

The sample comprised central memory CD4+ T cells from blood. The rearrangement joins TRBV5-4 to TRBJ2-1; D unclear. This receptor was identified in a man aged 18 to 30 in good health. In DNA form, the CDR3 reads TGTGCCAGCAGCCTAGATAGAGGTGAGCAGTTCTTC. Its protein is CASSLDRGEQFF.